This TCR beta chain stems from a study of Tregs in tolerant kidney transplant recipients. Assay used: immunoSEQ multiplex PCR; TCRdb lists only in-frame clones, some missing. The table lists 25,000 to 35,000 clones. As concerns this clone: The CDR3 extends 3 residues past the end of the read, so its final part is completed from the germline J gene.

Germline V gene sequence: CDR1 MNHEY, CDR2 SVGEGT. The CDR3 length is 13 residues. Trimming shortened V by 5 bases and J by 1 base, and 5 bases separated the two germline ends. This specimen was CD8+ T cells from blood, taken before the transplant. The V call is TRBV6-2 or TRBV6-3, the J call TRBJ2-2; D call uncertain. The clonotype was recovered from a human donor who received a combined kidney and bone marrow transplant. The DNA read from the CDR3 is TGTGCCAGCAGTACCGGGAACACCGGGGAG. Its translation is CASSTGNTGE. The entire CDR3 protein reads CASSTGNTGELFF.